The rows below give T cell receptor beta chains drawn from one sample of a study of blood T cell repertoires in COVID-19. Assay used: immunoSEQ multiplex PCR; TCRdb lists only in-frame clones, some missing. The sample holds tens of thousands of clones; roughly 80% are singletons and the top ten take 11%. The sample comprised peripheral blood. The receptors shown here come from a man in his sixties or seventies with acute or convalescent COVID-19. CDR3s include the opening cysteine and the closing phenylalanine or tryptophan. Each record gives: D gene, CDR3 length, clone size, V gene, J gene, CDR3 protein, CDR3 DNA. A D gene is named only where the DNA matches it firmly. Clone size, where shown, is once, few, many, or a class for clones that have expanded.

d_gene: NA; len: 16; abundance: NA; v_gene: TRBV10-1; j_gene: TRBJ1-6; CDR3aa: CASRSWAGILSSPLHF; CDR3nt: TGCGCCAGCAGGTCTTGGGCGGGGATACTATCTTCACCCCTCCACTTT
d_gene: NA; len: 14; abundance: NA; v_gene: TRBV12-2; j_gene: TRBJ1-2; CDR3aa: CASREGRGRYGYTF; CDR3nt: TGTGCAAGTCGCGAAGGTAGGGGGCGATATGGCTACACCTTC
d_gene: NA; len: 12; abundance: NA; v_gene: TRBV6-5; j_gene: TRBJ1-2; CDR3aa: CASSMSGIGYTF; CDR3nt: TGTGCCAGCAGTATGTCAGGCATAGGCTACACCTTC
d_gene: NA; len: 15; abundance: NA; v_gene: TRBV5-5; j_gene: TRBJ1-5; CDR3aa: CASSLGHFRGQPQHF; CDR3nt: TGTGCCAGCAGCTTGGGACATTTTAGGGGACAGCCCCAGCATTTT
d_gene: TRBD1; len: 15; abundance: NA; v_gene: TRBV18; j_gene: TRBJ2-5; CDR3aa: CASSQGTVVQETQYF; CDR3nt: TGTGCCAGCTCACAAGGGACAGTCGTCCAAGAGACCCAGTACTTC
d_gene: TRBD1; len: 14; abundance: NA; v_gene: TRBV5-1; j_gene: TRBJ1-1; CDR3aa: CASMSTGTHTEAFF; CDR3nt: TGCGCCAGTATGTCGACAGGGACGCACACTGAAGCTTTCTTT
d_gene: NA; len: 16; abundance: NA; v_gene: TRBV21-1; j_gene: TRBJ2-3; CDR3aa: CASSKGTGKSMDTQYF; CDR3nt: TGTGCCAGCAGCAAAGGGACAGGGAAATCAATGGATACGCAGTATTTT
d_gene: TRBD2; len: 16; abundance: many; v_gene: TRBV7-9; j_gene: TRBJ2-1; CDR3aa: CASSSGLAGVVHEQFF; CDR3nt: TGTGCCAGCAGCTCGGGACTAGCGGGGGTTGTCCATGAGCAGTTCTTC
d_gene: NA; len: 14; abundance: NA; v_gene: TRBV4-1; j_gene: TRBJ1-6; CDR3aa: CASSQDAGVSPLHF; CDR3nt: TGCGCCAGCAGCCAGGACGCAGGGGTTTCACCCCTCCACTTT
d_gene: TRBD1; len: 14; abundance: NA; v_gene: TRBV11-2; j_gene: TRBJ2-7; CDR3aa: CASSRDRGGYEQYF; CDR3nt: TGTGCCAGCAGCCGGGACAGGGGCGGCTACGAGCAGTACTTC
d_gene: NA; len: 14; abundance: NA; v_gene: TRBV18; j_gene: TRBJ1-2; CDR3aa: CASSNAGGADGYTF; CDR3nt: TGTGCCAGCTCCAACGCCGGGGGGGCGGATGGCTACACCTTC
d_gene: TRBD2; len: 16; abundance: NA; v_gene: TRBV18; j_gene: TRBJ2-2; CDR3aa: CASSQRDRGDTGELFF; CDR3nt: TGTGCCAGCTCACAACGAGACCGGGGGGACACCGGGGAGCTGTTTTTT
d_gene: NA; len: 15; abundance: NA; v_gene: TRBV6-5; j_gene: TRBJ1-1; CDR3aa: CASSYSPDRDTEAFF; CDR3nt: TGTGCCAGCAGTTACTCGCCGGACAGAGACACTGAAGCTTTCTTT
d_gene: NA; len: 13; abundance: NA; v_gene: TRBV2; j_gene: TRBJ2-3; CDR3aa: CASSAVFTDTQYF; CDR3nt: TGTGCCAGCAGTGCGGTTTTCACAGATACGCAGTATTTT
d_gene: TRBD1; len: 11; abundance: once; v_gene: TRBV29-1; j_gene: TRBJ1-1; CDR3aa: CSVARQGQAFF; CDR3nt: TGCAGCGTAGCGCGACAGGGACAAGCTTTCTTT
d_gene: TRBD1; len: 14; abundance: once; v_gene: TRBV5-1; j_gene: TRBJ1-1; CDR3aa: CASSGRGQNTEAFF; CDR3nt: TGCGCCAGCAGCGGCAGGGGGCAGAACACTGAAGCTTTCTTT
d_gene: NA; len: 14; abundance: NA; v_gene: TRBV19; j_gene: TRBJ1-5; CDR3aa: CASSRVDSNQPQHF; CDR3nt: TGTGCCAGTAGTCGGGTAGATAGCAATCAGCCCCAGCATTTT
d_gene: NA; len: 13; abundance: NA; v_gene: TRBV2; j_gene: TRBJ1-1; CDR3aa: CATETRGNTEAFF; CDR3nt: TGTGCCACAGAAACCAGGGGGAACACTGAAGCTTTCTTT
d_gene: NA; len: 13; abundance: NA; v_gene: TRBV7-8; j_gene: TRBJ2-5; CDR3aa: CASSFAGKETQYF; CDR3nt: TGTGCCAGCAGCTTCGCCGGGAAAGAGACCCAGTACTTC
d_gene: TRBD1; len: 14; abundance: once; v_gene: TRBV5-1; j_gene: TRBJ2-7; CDR3aa: CASSSGTGTYEQYF; CDR3nt: TGCGCCAGCAGCTCCGGGACAGGGACCTACGAGCAGTACTTC
d_gene: NA; len: 11; abundance: once; v_gene: TRBV10-3; j_gene: TRBJ2-1; CDR3aa: CAISNYDEQFF; CDR3nt: TGTGCCATCAGTAACTATGATGAGCAGTTCTTC
d_gene: NA; len: 14; abundance: NA; v_gene: TRBV18; j_gene: TRBJ2-1; CDR3aa: CASSGSSAYNEQFF; CDR3nt: TGTGCCAGCTCAGGGAGTAGCGCCTACAATGAGCAGTTCTTC
d_gene: TRBD1; len: 16; abundance: NA; v_gene: TRBV11-2; j_gene: TRBJ2-5; CDR3aa: CASSLAGQGSGETQYF; CDR3nt: TGTGCCAGCAGCTTGGCCGGACAGGGGTCAGGAGAGACCCAGTACTTC
d_gene: TRBD2; len: 13; abundance: NA; v_gene: TRBV28; j_gene: TRBJ2-7; CDR3aa: CAHGGTQTYEQYF; CDR3nt: TGTGCCCACGGGGGGACCCAAACCTACGAGCAGTACTTC
d_gene: TRBD1; len: 13; abundance: once; v_gene: TRBV5-1; j_gene: TRBJ1-2; CDR3aa: CASSGTGHYGYTF; CDR3nt: TGCGCCAGCAGCGGGACAGGGCACTATGGCTACACCTTC
d_gene: TRBD1; len: 16; abundance: NA; v_gene: TRBV11-2; j_gene: TRBJ2-5; CDR3aa: CASSLTGTGGWETQYF; CDR3nt: TGTGCCAGCAGCCTAACCGGGACAGGGGGGTGGGAGACCCAGTACTTC
d_gene: TRBD2; len: 17; abundance: NA; v_gene: TRBV7-6; j_gene: TRBJ2-7; CDR3aa: CASSLGSGGSSSYEQYF; CDR3nt: TGTGCCAGCAGCTTGGGTAGCGGGGGCTCCAGCTCCTACGAGCAGTACTTC
d_gene: TRBD1; len: 14; abundance: NA; v_gene: TRBV2; j_gene: TRBJ1-5; CDR3aa: CASHPGQGGQPQHF; CDR3nt: TGTGCCAGCCATCCGGGACAGGGGGGACAGCCCCAGCATTTT
d_gene: NA; len: 13; abundance: NA; v_gene: TRBV11-2; j_gene: TRBJ2-5; CDR3aa: CASRNVYLETQYF; CDR3nt: TGTGCCAGCAGGAATGTCTATTTGGAGACCCAGTACTTC
d_gene: NA; len: 13; abundance: NA; v_gene: TRBV5-5; j_gene: TRBJ1-4; CDR3aa: CASSFDEVEKLFF; CDR3nt: TGTGCCAGCAGCTTTGATGAGGTTGAAAAACTGTTTTTT
d_gene: TRBD2; len: 16; abundance: once; v_gene: TRBV19; j_gene: TRBJ2-1; CDR3aa: CASSISAGGPDNEQFF; CDR3nt: TGTGCCAGTAGTATCAGCGCGGGGGGGCCTGACAATGAGCAGTTCTTC
d_gene: TRBD1; len: 15; abundance: NA; v_gene: TRBV4-1; j_gene: TRBJ1-4; CDR3aa: CASSLRQGANEKLFF; CDR3nt: TGCGCCAGCAGCCTACGACAGGGAGCTAATGAAAAACTGTTTTTT
d_gene: NA; len: 11; abundance: NA; v_gene: TRBV5-1; j_gene: TRBJ2-5; CDR3aa: CASSLAKTQYF; CDR3nt: TGCGCCAGCAGCTTGGCAAAGACCCAGTACTTC
d_gene: NA; len: 12; abundance: NA; v_gene: TRBV6-5; j_gene: TRBJ1-6; CDR3aa: CASTSRYSPLHF; CDR3nt: TGTGCCAGCACAAGCCGATATTCACCCCTCCACTTT
d_gene: NA; len: 14; abundance: NA; v_gene: TRBV3-1/TRBV3-2; j_gene: TRBJ1-3; CDR3aa: CASSPTSSGNTIYF; CDR3nt: TGTGCCAGCAGCCCCACTAGCTCTGGAAACACCATATATTTT
d_gene: NA; len: 13; abundance: few; v_gene: TRBV7-8; j_gene: TRBJ2-3; CDR3aa: CASSRDTVDTQYF; CDR3nt: TGTGCCAGCAGCCGGGACACCGTAGATACGCAGTATTTT
d_gene: TRBD1; len: 16; abundance: NA; v_gene: TRBV4-1; j_gene: TRBJ1-2; CDR3aa: CASSQVPGQGAYGYTF; CDR3nt: TGCGCCAGCAGCCAAGTTCCGGGACAGGGGGCCTATGGCTACACCTTC
d_gene: NA; len: 12; abundance: NA; v_gene: TRBV6-5; j_gene: TRBJ2-2; CDR3aa: CASGRSTGELFF; CDR3nt: TGTGCCAGTGGTAGGAGCACCGGGGAGCTGTTTTTT
d_gene: NA; len: 15; abundance: NA; v_gene: TRBV19; j_gene: TRBJ1-1; CDR3aa: CASSLAERRNTEAFF; CDR3nt: TGTGCCAGTAGTCTGGCGGAAAGGAGGAACACTGAAGCTTTCTTT
d_gene: TRBD1; len: 15; abundance: NA; v_gene: TRBV5-1; j_gene: TRBJ2-2; CDR3aa: CASSTGQGAFGELFF; CDR3nt: TGCGCCAGCAGCACAGGACAGGGGGCGTTCGGGGAGCTGTTTTTT
d_gene: NA; len: 17; abundance: NA; v_gene: TRBV5-1; j_gene: TRBJ2-3; CDR3aa: CASSAAGLTRGTDTQYF; CDR3nt: TGCGCCAGCAGCGCCGCCGGGCTTACCAGAGGGACAGATACGCAGTATTTT
d_gene: TRBD2; len: 16; abundance: few; v_gene: TRBV7-9; j_gene: TRBJ2-1; CDR3aa: CASSLGRGVADNEQFF; CDR3nt: TGTGCCAGCAGCTTAGGTCGGGGGGTCGCGGACAATGAGCAGTTCTTC